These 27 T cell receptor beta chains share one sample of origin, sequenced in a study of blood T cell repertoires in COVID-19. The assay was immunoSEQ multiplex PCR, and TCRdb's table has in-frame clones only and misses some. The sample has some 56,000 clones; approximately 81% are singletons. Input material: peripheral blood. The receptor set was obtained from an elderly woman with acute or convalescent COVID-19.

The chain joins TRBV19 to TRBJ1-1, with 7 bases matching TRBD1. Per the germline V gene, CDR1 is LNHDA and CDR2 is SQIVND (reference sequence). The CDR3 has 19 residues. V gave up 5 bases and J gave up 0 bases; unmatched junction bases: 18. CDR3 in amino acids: CASSSYLGTAPSMNTEAFF. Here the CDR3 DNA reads TGTGCCAGTAGTTCCTACCTCGGGACAGCCCCCTCCATGAACACTGAAGCTTTCTTT.

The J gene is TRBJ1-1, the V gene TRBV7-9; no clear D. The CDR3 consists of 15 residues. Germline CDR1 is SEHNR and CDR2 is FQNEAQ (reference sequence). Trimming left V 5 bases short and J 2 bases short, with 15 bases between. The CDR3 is CASSPMRATNTEAFF. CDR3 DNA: TGTGCCAGCAGCCCCATGAGGGCAACCAACACTGAAGCTTTCTTT. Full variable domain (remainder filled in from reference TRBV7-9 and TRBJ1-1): DTGVSQNPRHKITKRGQNVTFRCDPISEHNRLYWYRQTLGQGPEFLTYFQNEAQLEKSRLLSDRFSAERPKGSFSTLEIQRTEQGDSAMYLCASSPMRATNTEAFFGQGTRLTVV.

The CDR3 reads CASSPRVSGETQYF. Here the CDR3 DNA reads TGTGCCAGCAGTCCCAGGGTTTCGGGAGAGACCCAGTACTTC. V is TRBV27 and J is TRBJ2-5; weak D call: TRBD1 (5 bases). Germline values: CDR1 MNHEY, CDR2 SMNVEV (reference sequence). Trimming took off 5 bases at V and 4 bases at J, with 14 bases between the two ends. The length of the CDR3 is 14 residues.

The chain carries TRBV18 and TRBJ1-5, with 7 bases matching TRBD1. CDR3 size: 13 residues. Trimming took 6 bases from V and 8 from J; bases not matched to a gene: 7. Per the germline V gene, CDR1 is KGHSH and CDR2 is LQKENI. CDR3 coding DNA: TGTGCCAGCTCTCCAGACAGGGTAGAGCCCCAGCATTTT. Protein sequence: CASSPDRVEPQHF.

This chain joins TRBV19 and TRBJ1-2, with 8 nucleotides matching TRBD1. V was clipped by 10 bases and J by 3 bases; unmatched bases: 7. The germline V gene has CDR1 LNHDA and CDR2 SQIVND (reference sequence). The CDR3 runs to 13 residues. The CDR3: CATKQQGDYGYTF. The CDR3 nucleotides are TGTGCCACCAAACAACAGGGGGACTATGGCTACACCTTC.

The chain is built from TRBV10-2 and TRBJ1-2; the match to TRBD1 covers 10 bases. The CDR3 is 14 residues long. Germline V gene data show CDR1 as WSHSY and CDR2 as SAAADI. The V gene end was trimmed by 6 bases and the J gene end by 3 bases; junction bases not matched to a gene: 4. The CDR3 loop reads CASRLTGGDYGYTF. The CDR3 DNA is TGCGCCAGCAGATTGACAGGGGGCGACTATGGCTACACCTTC.

CDR3 DNA: TGTGCCTGGAATGGCCGTGGTGAAGCTTTCTTT. This gives the protein CAWNGRGEAFF. V is TRBV30 and J is TRBJ1-1, with D unresolved. CDR3 size: 11 residues. Germline CDR1 GTSNPN, CDR2 SVGIG (reference sequence). The germline V and J ends were trimmed by 4 bases and 7 bases, with 10 bases remaining between them. Full variable domain (remainder filled in from reference TRBV30 and TRBJ1-1): SQTIHQWPATLVQPVGSPLSLECTVEGTSNPNLYWYRQAAGRGLQLLFYSVGIGQISSEVPQNLSASRPQDRQFILSSKKLLLSDSGFYLCAWNGRGEAFFGQGTRLTVV.

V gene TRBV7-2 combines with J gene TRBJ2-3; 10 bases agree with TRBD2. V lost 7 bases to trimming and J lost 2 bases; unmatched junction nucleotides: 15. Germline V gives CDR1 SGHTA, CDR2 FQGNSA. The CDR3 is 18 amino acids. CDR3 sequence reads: CASNLYGHTSGVTDTQYF. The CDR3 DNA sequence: TGTGCCAGCAACTTGTACGGCCATACTAGCGGGGTCACAGATACGCAGTATTTT. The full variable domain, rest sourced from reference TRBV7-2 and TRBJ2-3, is GAGVSQSPSNKVTEKGKDVELRCDPISGHTALYWYRQSLGQGLEFLIYFQGNSAPDKSGLPSDRFSAERTGGSVSTLTIQRTQQEDSAVYLCASNLYGHTSGVTDTQYFGPGTRLTVL.

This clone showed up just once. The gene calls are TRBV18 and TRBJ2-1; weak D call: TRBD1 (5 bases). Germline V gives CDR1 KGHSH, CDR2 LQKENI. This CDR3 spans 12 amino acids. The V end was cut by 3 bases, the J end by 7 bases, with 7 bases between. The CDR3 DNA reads TGTGCCAGCTCACCCCAGGGTAATGAGCAGTTCTTC. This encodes CASSPQGNEQFF.

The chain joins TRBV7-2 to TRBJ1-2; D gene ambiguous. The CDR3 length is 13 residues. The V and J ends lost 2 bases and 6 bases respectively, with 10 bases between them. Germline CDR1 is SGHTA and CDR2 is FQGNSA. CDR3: CASSLFGEDGYTF. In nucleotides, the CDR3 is TGTGCCAGCAGCTTATTTGGGGAGGATGGCTACACCTTC.

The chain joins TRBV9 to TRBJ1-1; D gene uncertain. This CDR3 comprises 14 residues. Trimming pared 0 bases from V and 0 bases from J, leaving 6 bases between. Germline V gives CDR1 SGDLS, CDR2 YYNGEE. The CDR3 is CASSVGAVNTEAFF. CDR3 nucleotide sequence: TGTGCCAGCAGCGTAGGGGCTGTGAACACTGAAGCTTTCTTT. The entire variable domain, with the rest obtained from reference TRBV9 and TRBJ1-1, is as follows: DSGVTQTPKHLITATGQRVTLRCSPRSGDLSVYWYQQSLDQGLQFLIQYYNGEERAKGNILERFSAQQFPDLHSELNLSSLELGDSALYFCASSVGAVNTEAFFGQGTRLTVV.

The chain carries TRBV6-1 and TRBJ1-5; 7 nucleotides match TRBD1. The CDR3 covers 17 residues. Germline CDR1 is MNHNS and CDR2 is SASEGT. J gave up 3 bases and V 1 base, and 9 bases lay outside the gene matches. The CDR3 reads CASSEDVGGGFNQPQHF. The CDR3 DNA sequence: TGTGCCAGCAGTGAAGATGTCGGAGGGGGCTTCAATCAGCCCCAGCATTTT.

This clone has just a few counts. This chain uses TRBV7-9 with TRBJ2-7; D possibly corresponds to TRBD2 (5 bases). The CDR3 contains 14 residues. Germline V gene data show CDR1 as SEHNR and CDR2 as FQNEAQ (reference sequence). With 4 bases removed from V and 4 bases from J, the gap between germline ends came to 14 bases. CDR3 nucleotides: TGTGCCAGCAGCTCGGAAAATAGGAGGTACGAGCAGTACTTC. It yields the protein CASSSENRRYEQYF.

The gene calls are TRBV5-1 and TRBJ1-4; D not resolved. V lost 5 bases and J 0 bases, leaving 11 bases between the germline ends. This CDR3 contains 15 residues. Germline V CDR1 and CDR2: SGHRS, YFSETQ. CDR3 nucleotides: TGCGCCAGCAGTCCTACAGCGGCAACTAATGAAAAACTGTTTTTT. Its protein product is CASSPTAATNEKLFF.

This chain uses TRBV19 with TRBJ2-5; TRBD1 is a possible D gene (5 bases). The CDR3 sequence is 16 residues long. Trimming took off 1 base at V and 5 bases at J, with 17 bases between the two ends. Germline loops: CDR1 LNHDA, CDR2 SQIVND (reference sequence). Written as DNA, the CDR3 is TGTGCCAGTAGTATAGGTTCCAGGGCTGTAGGCGAGACCCAGTACTTC. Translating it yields CASSIGSRAVGETQYF.

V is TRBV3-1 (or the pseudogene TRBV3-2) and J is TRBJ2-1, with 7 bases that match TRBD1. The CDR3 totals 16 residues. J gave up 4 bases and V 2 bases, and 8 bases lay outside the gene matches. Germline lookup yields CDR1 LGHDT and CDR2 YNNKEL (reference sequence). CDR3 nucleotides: TGTGCCAGCAGCCAATGGACAGGATTTGGGTACAATGAGCAGTTCTTC. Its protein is CASSQWTGFGYNEQFF.

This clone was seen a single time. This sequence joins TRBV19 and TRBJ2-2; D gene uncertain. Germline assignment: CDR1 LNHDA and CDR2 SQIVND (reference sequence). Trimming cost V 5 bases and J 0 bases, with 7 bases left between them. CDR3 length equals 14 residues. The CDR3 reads CASSQVANTGELFF. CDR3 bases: TGTGCCAGTAGTCAGGTCGCGAACACCGGGGAGCTGTTTTTT.

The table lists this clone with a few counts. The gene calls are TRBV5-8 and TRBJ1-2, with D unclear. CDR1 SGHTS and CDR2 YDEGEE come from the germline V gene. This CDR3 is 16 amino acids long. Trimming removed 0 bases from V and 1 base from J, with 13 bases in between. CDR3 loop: CASSLEAGYNNYGYTF. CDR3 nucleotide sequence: TGTGCCAGCAGCTTGGAAGCGGGTTACAATAACTATGGCTACACCTTC.

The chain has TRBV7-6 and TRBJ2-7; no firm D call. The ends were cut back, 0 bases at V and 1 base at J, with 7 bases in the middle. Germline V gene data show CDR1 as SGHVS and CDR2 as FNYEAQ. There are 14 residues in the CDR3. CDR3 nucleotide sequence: TGTGCCAGCAGCTTAGCGGCGGCGTCCTACGAGCAGTACTTC. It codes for CASSLAAASYEQYF. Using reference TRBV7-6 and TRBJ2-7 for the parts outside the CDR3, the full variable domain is GAGVSQSPRYKVTKRGQDVALRCDPISGHVSLYWYRQALGQGPEFLTYFNYEAQQDKSGLPNDRFSAERPEGSISTLTIQRTEQRDSAMYRCASSLAAASYEQYFGPGTRLTVT.

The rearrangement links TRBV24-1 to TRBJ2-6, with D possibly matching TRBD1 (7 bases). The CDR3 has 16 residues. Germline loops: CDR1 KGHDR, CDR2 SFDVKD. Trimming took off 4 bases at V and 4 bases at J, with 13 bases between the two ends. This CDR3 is CATSDGGQRGANVLTF. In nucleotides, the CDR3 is TGTGCCACCAGTGACGGGGGACAGCGGGGGGCCAACGTCCTGACTTTC.

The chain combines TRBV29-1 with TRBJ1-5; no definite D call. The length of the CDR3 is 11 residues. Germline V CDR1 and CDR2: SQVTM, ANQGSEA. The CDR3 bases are TGCATCCGGTACGGAGGGCAGCCCCAGCATTTT. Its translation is CIRYGGQPQHF.

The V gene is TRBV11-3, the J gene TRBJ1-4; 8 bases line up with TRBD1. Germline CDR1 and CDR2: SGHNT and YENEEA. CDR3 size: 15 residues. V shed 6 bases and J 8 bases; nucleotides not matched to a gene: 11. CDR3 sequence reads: CASRGGTGREEKLFF. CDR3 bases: TGTGCCAGCAGGGGAGGGACAGGACGGGAAGAAAAACTGTTTTTT. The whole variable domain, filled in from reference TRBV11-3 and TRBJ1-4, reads EAGVVQSPRYKIIEKKQPVAFWCNPISGHNTLYWYLQNLGQGPELLIRYENEEAVDDSQLPKDRFSAERLKGVDSTLKIQPAELGDSAVYLCASRGGTGREEKLFFGSGTQLSVL.

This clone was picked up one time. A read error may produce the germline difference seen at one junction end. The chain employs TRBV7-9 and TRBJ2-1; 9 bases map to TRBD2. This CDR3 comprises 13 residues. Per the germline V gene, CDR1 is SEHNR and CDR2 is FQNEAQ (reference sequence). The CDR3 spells CAGGRAEGNEQFF. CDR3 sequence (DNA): TGCGCCGGCGGGAGGGCAGAGGGCAATGAGCAGTTCTTC.

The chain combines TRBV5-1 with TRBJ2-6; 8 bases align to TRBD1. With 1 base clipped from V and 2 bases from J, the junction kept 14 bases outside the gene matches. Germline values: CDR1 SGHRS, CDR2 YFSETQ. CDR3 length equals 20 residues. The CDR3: CASSLLWVAGGVPGANVLTF. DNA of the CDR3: TGCGCCAGCAGCTTGCTCTGGGTGGCAGGGGGCGTCCCTGGGGCCAACGTCCTGACTTTC.

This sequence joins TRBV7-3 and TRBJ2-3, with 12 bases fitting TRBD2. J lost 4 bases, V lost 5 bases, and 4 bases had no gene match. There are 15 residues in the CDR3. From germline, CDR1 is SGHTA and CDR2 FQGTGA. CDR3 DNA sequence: TGTGCCAGCAGCCAACTAGCGGGGGGTGCAGATACGCAGTATTTT. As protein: CASSQLAGGADTQYF.

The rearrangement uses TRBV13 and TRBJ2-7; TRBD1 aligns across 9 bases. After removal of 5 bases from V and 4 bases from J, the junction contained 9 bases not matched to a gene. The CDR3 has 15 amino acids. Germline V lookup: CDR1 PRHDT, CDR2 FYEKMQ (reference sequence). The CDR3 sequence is CASSPRGQGAYEQYF. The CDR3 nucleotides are TGTGCCAGCAGCCCCCGGGGACAGGGAGCTTACGAGCAGTACTTC.

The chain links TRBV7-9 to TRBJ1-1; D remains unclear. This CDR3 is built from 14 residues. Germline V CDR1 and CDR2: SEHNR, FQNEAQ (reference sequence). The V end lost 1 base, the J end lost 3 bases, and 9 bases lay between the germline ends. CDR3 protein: CASSLVGRDTEAFF. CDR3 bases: TGTGCCAGCAGCTTAGTTGGTCGGGACACTGAAGCTTTCTTT.